Presented here are 22 T cell receptor beta chains from one specimen sequenced in a study of blood T cell repertoires in COVID-19. Assay: immunoSEQ multiplex PCR; the TCRdb copy retains only in-frame clones and omits some. The repertoire holds hundreds of thousands of clones, with approximately 90% as singletons. Sample: PBMCs or T cells enriched from blood (not recorded which). These receptor sequences come from a woman aged 55-69 years in a cohort exposed to, infected with or recovered from COVID-19 (not recorded which).

The V call is TRBV28, the J call TRBJ2-3, with 7 nucleotides matching TRBD1. Germline V gives CDR1 MDHEN, CDR2 SYDVKM. This CDR3 comprises 14 residues. The trim removed 9 bases at V and 6 bases at J, leaving 12 bases unmatched. The CDR3 DNA follows: TGTGCCAGTAAGGGGGCCGGGGACGTGGATACGCAGTATTTT. This codes for CASKGAGDVDTQYF. The full variable domain, rest sourced from reference TRBV28 and TRBJ2-3, is DVKVTQSSRYLVKRTGEKVFLECVQDMDHENMFWYRQDPGLGLRLIYFSYDVKMKEKGDIPEGYSVSREKKERFSLILESASTNQTSMYLCASKGAGDVDTQYFGPGTRLTVL.

With respect to this clone: The same CDR3 is also encoded by other DNA sequences in this sample. The chain carries TRBV5-4 and TRBJ2-1, with D possibly matching TRBD2 (5 bases). With 0 bases removed from V and 6 bases from J, the gap between germline ends came to 7 bases. This CDR3 comprises 13 residues. Germline CDR1 SGHNT, CDR2 YYREEE (reference sequence). The CDR3 DNA reads TGTGCCAGCAGCTTGGCCCGGGGCAATGAGCAGTTCTTC. Translating gives CASSLARGNEQFF. Variable domain in full (rest from reference TRBV5-4 and TRBJ2-1): ETGVTQSPTHLIKTRGQQVTLRCSSQSGHNTVSWYQQALGQGPQFIFQYYREEENGRGNFPPRFSGLQFPNYSSELNVNALELDDSALYLCASSLARGNEQFFGPGTRLTVL.

This chain uses TRBV11-1 with TRBJ1-1; the D is unclear. With 1 base removed from V and 3 bases from J, the gap between germline ends came to 12 bases. Germline values: CDR1 SGHAT, CDR2 FQDESV (reference sequence). The CDR3 sequence is 15 residues long. CDR3 DNA sequence: TGTGCCAGCAGCTTAGTGGATACCGGGGACACTGAAGCTTTCTTT. It codes for CASSLVDTGDTEAFF.

The rearrangement uses TRBV15 and TRBJ2-7; 13 positions match TRBD2. With 1 base clipped from V and 5 bases from J, the junction kept 5 bases outside the gene matches. CDR1 and CDR2 from the germline V gene are LNHNV and YYDKDF (reference sequence). The CDR3 loop spans 16 amino acids. The CDR3 nucleotides read TGTGCCACCAGCAGAGGTGCCGGGACTAGCGGGAACGAGCAGTACTTC. This gives the protein CATSRGAGTSGNEQYF.

The chain employs TRBV3-1 (or the pseudogene TRBV3-2) and TRBJ2-1, with 7 bases identical to TRBD2. With V trimmed by 6 bases and J by 7 bases, 3 bases remained unmatched. This CDR3 has 12 amino acids. Germline assignment: CDR1 LGHDT and CDR2 YNNKEL (reference sequence). This CDR3 reads CASSLGGNEQFF. CDR3 coding DNA: TGTGCCAGCAGTCTCGGGGGGAATGAGCAGTTCTTC.

This clone was detected only once. The V gene is TRBV11-2, the J gene TRBJ2-1; a weak D match, TRBD1 (5 bases). The CDR3 loop spans 14 amino acids. Germline assignment: CDR1 SGHAT and CDR2 FQNNGV. Trimming cost V 8 bases and J 1 base, with 12 bases left between them. DNA for the CDR3: TGTGCCAGCGGCCAGGGTACGTCCTACAATGAGCAGTTCTTC. Translating it yields CASGQGTSYNEQFF.

The J gene is TRBJ1-1, the V gene TRBV11-2; 7 bases align to TRBD1. J was trimmed by 9 bases and V by 4 bases; bases with no gene match: 5. CDR3 length equals 12 residues. Germline CDR1 SGHAT, CDR2 FQNNGV. CDR3 nucleotide sequence: TGTGCCAGCAGCTCGGGACAGCCTCAAGCTTTCTTT. Translating it yields CASSSGQPQAFF.

The chain has TRBV5-4 and TRBJ1-6; TRBD1 aligns across 8 bases. The CDR3 contains 18 residues. Germline-derived CDR1 and CDR2 are SGHNT and YYREEE (reference sequence). V shed 3 bases, J shed 5 bases, and the junction held 13 bases outside the gene matches. CDR3 in amino acids: CASSSGQGGGDNNSPLHF. The CDR3 nucleotides read TGTGCCAGCAGCTCCGGACAGGGTGGAGGGGACAATAATTCACCCCTCCACTTT. Complete variable domain (other parts from reference TRBV5-4 and TRBJ1-6): ETGVTQSPTHLIKTRGQQVTLRCSSQSGHNTVSWYQQALGQGPQFIFQYYREEENGRGNFPPRFSGLQFPNYSSELNVNALELDDSALYLCASSSGQGGGDNNSPLHFGNGTRLTVT.

As regards this clone: A much bigger clone sits one base away, suggesting this may be a read error. Other nucleotide sequences in the sample specify the same CDR3. The CDR3 nucleotides read TGTGCCAGCAGCTTAGGGCTCAATGAGCAGTTCTTC. Protein: CASSLGLNEQFF. The chain links TRBV7-9 to TRBJ2-1; unclear D gene. Deletions cut 1 base from V and 6 bases from J, with 4 bases between. The CDR3 totals 12 residues. The germline V gene encodes CDR1 SEHNR and CDR2 FQNEAQ (reference sequence). Variable domain in full (rest from reference TRBV7-9 and TRBJ2-1): DTGVSQNPRHKITKRGQNVTFRCDPISEHNRLYWYRQTLGQGPEFLTYFQNEAQLEKSRLLSDRFSAERPKGSFSTLEIQRTEQGDSAMYLCASSLGLNEQFFGPGTRLTVL.

V gene TRBV7-9 combines with J gene TRBJ2-1; 11 bases line up with TRBD2. Germline CDR1 and CDR2: SEHNR and FQNEAQ (reference sequence). Unmatched junction bases numbered 12, after V lost 4 bases and J lost 4 bases. The CDR3 spans 18 residues. The CDR3 nucleotides are TGTGCCAGCAGCTCCAGCGGGCCTAGCGGGAGGCTTTACAATGAGCAGTTCTTC. Its translation is CASSSSGPSGRLYNEQFF. Combining the CDR3 with reference TRBV7-9 and TRBJ2-1 gives the whole variable domain DTGVSQNPRHKITKRGQNVTFRCDPISEHNRLYWYRQTLGQGPEFLTYFQNEAQLEKSRLLSDRFSAERPKGSFSTLEIQRTEQGDSAMYLCASSSSGPSGRLYNEQFFGPGTRLTVL.

The rearrangement joins TRBV14 to TRBJ2-7; tentatively, D is TRBD1 (6 bases). Trimming shortened V by 5 bases and J by 0 bases, and 14 bases separated the two germline ends. Germline V gene data show CDR1 as SGHDN and CDR2 as FVKESK. The CDR3 totals 15 residues. The CDR3 here is CASSFRDTSSYEQYF. For the CDR3, the DNA is TGTGCCAGCAGCTTCCGGGACACAAGCTCCTACGAGCAGTACTTC.

This clone was seen only once. The chain uses TRBV6-5 and TRBJ1-6; D gene unclear. Germline CDR1 and CDR2: MNHEY and SVGAGI. Between the trimmed V and J ends, which lost 0 bases and 9 bases, there was a span of 12 bases. The CDR3 runs to 15 residues. CDR3 nucleotides: TGTGCCAGCAGTTACTCTAACGTCGCGCGTTCACCCCTCCACTTT. Amino acid sequence: CASSYSNVARSPLHF.

The rearrangement links TRBV4-2 to TRBJ2-2, with TRBD1 identical over 8 bases. The CDR3 is 16 residues long. V was clipped by 3 bases and J by 0 bases; unmatched bases: 3. Per the germline V gene, CDR1 is LGHNA and CDR2 is YNFKEQ. In DNA form, the CDR3 reads TGTGCCAGCAGCCACCAACAGGGGGCGAACACCGGGGAGCTGTTTTTT. Translating gives CASSHQQGANTGELFF.

The chain has TRBV5-1 and TRBJ1-5; 8 bases align to TRBD1. This CDR3 contains 14 residues. V trimming: 4 bases; J trimming: 6 bases; junction bases outside the gene matches: 6. CDR1 SGHRS and CDR2 YFSETQ come from the germline V gene. The DNA for the CDR3 is TGCGCCAGCAGCCCGGGACAGGAAGGTCAGCCCCAGCATTTT. Encoded protein: CASSPGQEGQPQHF.

In DNA form, the CDR3 reads TGTGCCACCAGTGATCGGACAGCTAACTATGGCTACACCTTC. Protein product: CATSDRTANYGYTF. V and J are TRBV24-1 and TRBJ1-2; a weak D match, TRBD1 (6 bases). This CDR3 comprises 14 residues. The germline CDR1 and CDR2 sequences are KGHDR and SFDVKD. V was clipped by 3 bases and J by 0 bases, with 7 bases between them.

This rearrangement joins TRBV9 to TRBJ2-1; D might be TRBD1 (5 bases). The CDR3 spans 15 residues. Germline V CDR1 and CDR2: SGDLS, YYNGEE. V lost 0 bases to trimming and J lost 4 bases, with 11 bases between them. The CDR3 sequence: CASSVGWGKYNEQFF. The CDR3 nucleotides read TGTGCCAGCAGCGTAGGCTGGGGCAAATACAATGAGCAGTTCTTC.

The chain combines TRBV7-9 with TRBJ2-7; the D gene is possibly TRBD1 (6 bases). This CDR3 is built from 15 residues. The germline CDR1 and CDR2 sequences are SEHNR and FQNEAQ (reference sequence). V dropped 5 bases and J dropped 5 bases, with 19 bases sitting between them. CDR3 residues: CASSQNRDAVHEQYF. CDR3 nucleotide sequence: TGTGCCAGCAGCCAGAACAGGGACGCGGTCCACGAGCAGTACTTC. Drawing the rest from reference TRBV7-9 and TRBJ2-7, the complete variable domain is DTGVSQNPRHKITKRGQNVTFRCDPISEHNRLYWYRQTLGQGPEFLTYFQNEAQLEKSRLLSDRFSAERPKGSFSTLEIQRTEQGDSAMYLCASSQNRDAVHEQYFGPGTRLTVT.

This clone was found once. The chain joins TRBV3-1 (or the pseudogene TRBV3-2) to TRBJ2-3; the D gene is possibly TRBD2 (6 bases). The CDR3 contains 16 residues. CDR1 is LGHDT and CDR2 is YNNKEL in the germline V gene (reference sequence). V was shortened by 5 bases and J by 4 bases, with 19 bases between the two germline ends. The CDR3 coding sequence is TGTGCCAGCAGCTCCGGGACTCCTCACCGAGCAGATACGCAGTATTTT. It is translated as CASSSGTPHRADTQYF.

The chain links TRBV6-4 to TRBJ2-3; 9 bases line up with TRBD2. V was clipped by 5 bases and J by 6 bases; unmatched bases: 6. Germline V lookup: CDR1 MRHNA, CDR2 SNTAGT. This CDR3 is 14 amino acids long. CDR3 DNA: TGTGCCAGCAGTCTGCGGGAGGGCCTGGATACGCAGTATTTT. It yields the protein CASSLREGLDTQYF.

A single count supports this clone. This chain uses TRBV11-2 with TRBJ1-5; possible D gene TRBD1, 5 bases. Germline V gene data show CDR1 as SGHAT and CDR2 as FQNNGV. The CDR3 totals 15 residues. Trimming pared 8 bases from V and 1 base from J, leaving 15 bases between. In DNA form, the CDR3 reads TGTGCCAGCGCAGTCGGGGGTCCAAGCAATCAGCCCCAGCATTTT. Its translation: CASAVGGPSNQPQHF. The full variable domain, in which reference TRBV11-2 and TRBJ1-5 provide the parts outside the CDR3, is EAGVAQSPRYKIIEKRQSVAFWCNPISGHATLYWYQQILGQGPKLLIQFQNNGVVDDSQLPKDRFSAERLKGVDSTLKIQPAKLEDSAVYLCASAVGGPSNQPQHFGDGTRLSIL.

This clone was seen a single time. V usage is TRBV4-1 and J usage is TRBJ2-1, with D perhaps matching TRBD2 (5 bases). The CDR3 runs to 16 residues. V was trimmed by 1 base and J by 6 bases, leaving 16 bases between them. CDR1 MGHRA and CDR2 YSYEKL come from the germline V gene. CDR3: CASSQGALAFVNEQFF. CDR3 DNA: TGCGCCAGCAGCCAAGGAGCCCTAGCCTTCGTCAATGAGCAGTTCTTC.

The chain couples TRBV7-9 to TRBJ2-7; 11 nucleotides align to TRBD2. V gave up 3 bases and J gave up 4 bases; unmatched junction bases: 8. The CDR3 covers 16 residues. Germline CDR1 and CDR2: SEHNR and FQNEAQ (reference sequence). The CDR3 sequence is CASSFYPLAGEYEQYF. The CDR3 bases are TGTGCCAGCAGCTTCTACCCACTAGCGGGAGAATACGAGCAGTACTTC.